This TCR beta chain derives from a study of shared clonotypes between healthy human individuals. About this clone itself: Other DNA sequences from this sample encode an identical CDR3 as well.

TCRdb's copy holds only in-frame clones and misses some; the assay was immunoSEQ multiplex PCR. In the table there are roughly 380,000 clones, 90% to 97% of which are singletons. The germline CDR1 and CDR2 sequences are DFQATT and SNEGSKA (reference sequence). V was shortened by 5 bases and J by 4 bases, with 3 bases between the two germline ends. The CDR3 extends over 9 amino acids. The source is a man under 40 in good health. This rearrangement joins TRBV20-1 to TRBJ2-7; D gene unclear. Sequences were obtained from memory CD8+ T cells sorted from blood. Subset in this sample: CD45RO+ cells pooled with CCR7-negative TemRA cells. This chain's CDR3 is CSASYEQYF. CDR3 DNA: TGCAGTGCTTCATACGAGCAGTACTTC.